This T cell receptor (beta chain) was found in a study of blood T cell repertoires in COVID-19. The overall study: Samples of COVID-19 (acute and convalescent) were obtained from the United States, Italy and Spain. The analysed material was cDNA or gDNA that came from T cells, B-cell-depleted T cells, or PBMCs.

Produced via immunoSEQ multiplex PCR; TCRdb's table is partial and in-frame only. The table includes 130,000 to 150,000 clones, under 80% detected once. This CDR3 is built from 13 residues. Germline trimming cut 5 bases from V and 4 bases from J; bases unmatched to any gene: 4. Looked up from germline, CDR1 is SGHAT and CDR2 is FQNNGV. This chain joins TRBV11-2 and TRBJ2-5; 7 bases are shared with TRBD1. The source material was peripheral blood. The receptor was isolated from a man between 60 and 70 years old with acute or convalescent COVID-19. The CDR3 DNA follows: TGTGCCAGCAGCGTAAACAGGGGAGAGACCCAGTACTTC. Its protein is CASSVNRGETQYF.